Listed below are T cell receptor beta chains from one sample, sequenced in a study of CD8 T cells in Susac syndrome. TCRdb fed the immunoSEQ multiplex PCR reads into MiXCR, producing one record per CDR3 protein. The sample includes about 180,000 distinct CDR3 sequences, 94% of them seen just once. Source material: CD4+ T cells from PBMCs. The receptors originated from a human donor with Susac syndrome. Each CDR3 is given with its conserved first and last residue. Fields, in order: V gene, J gene, clone size, D gene, CDR3 length, CDR3 DNA, CDR3 protein. The D gene is left open where the match is weak. Clone size is not always given. Where it is, it says once, few, many or a class for expanded clones.

>TRBV20-1|TRBJ1-5|-|TRBD1|14
TGCAGTGCTAAGCAGGGGGCTAGCAATCAGCCCCAGCATTTT
CSAKQGASNQPQHF
>TRBV7-9|TRBJ2-2|-|TRBD2|18
TGTGCCAGCAGCTTGAGGACTAGCGGGTACTCGAACACCGGGGAGCTGTTTTTT
CASSLRTSGYSNTGELFF
>TRBV20-1|TRBJ1-1|-|TRBD1|14
TGCAGTGCTAGAGACCAAGCTTTTAGGGGGCAAGCTTTCTTT
CSARDQAFRGQAFF
>TRBV11-2|TRBJ2-1|-|TRBD2|15
TGTGCCAGCAACCGGGACTATCGATTTGGGGATGAGCAGTTCTTC
CASNRDYRFGDEQFF
>TRBV5-1|TRBJ2-1|-|TRBD2|18
TGCGCCAGCAGCTCGGAAAAGCCGGGACTAGTGTCCCACAATGAGCAGTTCTTC
CASSSEKPGLVSHNEQFF
>TRBV30|TRBJ1-1|few|TRBD1|13
TGTGCCTGGACCCGACAGGGACGGACTGAAGCTTTCTTT
CAWTRQGRTEAFF
>TRBV19|TRBJ1-2|-|-|13
TGTGCCCCAATACCAGGGGCTAACTATGGCTACACCTTC
CAPIPGANYGYTF
>TRBV30|TRBJ1-2|-|-|12
TGTGCCTGGAGTAGTGAGGACTATGGCTACACCTTC
CAWSSEDYGYTF
>TRBV20-1|TRBJ2-7|-|TRBD1|13
TGCAGTGCTTGGACAGGGCCCTCCTACGAGCAGTACTTC
CSAWTGPSYEQYF
>TRBV5-1|TRBJ2-1|-|-|12
TGCGCCAGCAGCCCTTCAGGGCCCTGGCAGTTCTTC
CASSPSGPWQFF
>TRBV11-2|TRBJ2-1|few|-|13
TGTGCCAGCAGCTTAGGGGCTCAGAATGAGCAGTTCTTC
CASSLGAQNEQFF
>TRBV5-4|TRBJ2-5|-|TRBD1|14
TGTGCCAGCAACGTACAGGGGGCGCGTGAGACCCAGTACTTC
CASNVQGARETQYF
>TRBV4-3|TRBJ2-3|-|-|16
TGCGCCAGCAGCCAAGACCGCGGGTTCTCCACAGATACGCAGTATTTT
CASSQDRGFSTDTQYF
>TRBV7-9|TRBJ1-1|-|-|12
TGTGCCAGCAGCTCCCAAGGCACTGAAGCTTTCTTT
CASSSQGTEAFF
>TRBV5-1|TRBJ2-5|-|-|15
TGCGCCAGCAGTCGCGCAGGGGATAACCAAGAGACCCAGTACTTC
CASSRAGDNQETQYF
>TRBV3-1|TRBJ2-2|-|-|11
TGTGCCAGCAGCCAACGCGGGGAGCTGTTTTTT
CASSQRGELFF
>TRBV4-2|TRBJ2-1|-|TRBD2|16
TGTGCCAGCAGCCAAGGGGGCGGGGGGGCCTTCTATGAGCAGTTCTTC
CASSQGGGGAFYEQFF
>TRBV2|TRBJ1-5|once|TRBD1|16
TGTGCCAGCAGCCCACCTGCCAGGGGGTACAATCAGCCCCAGCATTTT
CASSPPARGYNQPQHF